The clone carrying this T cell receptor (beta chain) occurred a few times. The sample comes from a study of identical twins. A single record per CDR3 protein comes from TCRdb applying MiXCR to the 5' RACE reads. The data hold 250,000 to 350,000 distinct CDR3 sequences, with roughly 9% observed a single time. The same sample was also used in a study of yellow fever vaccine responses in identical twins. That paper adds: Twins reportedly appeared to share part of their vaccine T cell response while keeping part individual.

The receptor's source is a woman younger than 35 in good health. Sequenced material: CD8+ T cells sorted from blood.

The CDR3 region has the DNA TGCGCCAGCAGCCACGCCCCGGGAGAGACCCAGTACTTC. Protein sequence: CASSHAPGETQYF. This chain joins TRBV4-3 and TRBJ2-5; D remains ambiguous. This CDR3 contains 13 residues. CDR1 LGHNA and CDR2 YSLEER come from the germline V gene. Trimming removed 3 bases from V and 4 bases from J, with 9 bases in between.